This is a list of T cell receptor beta chains from one sample in a study of cytomegalovirus exposure and HLA in healthy donors. Profiled with immunoSEQ multiplex PCR; TCRdb holds only in-frame clones, not every one. This sample has 65,000 to 85,000 clones, with approximately 80% found just once. The sequenced sample consisted of PBMCs. The receptors here all came from a middle-aged woman in good health and CMV-seropositive. CDR3s include the opening cysteine and the closing phenylalanine or tryptophan. D genes are given only for firm matches. Clone size is stated in some rows and not others, as once, few, many or a class when expanded.

V	J	size	D	CDR3	DNA
TRBV5-1	TRBJ1-1	-	-	CASSSGDWGDTEAFF	TGCGCCAGCAGCTCCGGGGACTGGGGGGACACTGAAGCTTTCTTT
TRBV2	TRBJ1-4	-	TRBD1	CASSEPNRGNEKLFF	TGTGCCAGCAGTGAACCTAACAGGGGTAATGAAAAACTGTTTTTT
TRBV6-5	TRBJ2-7	-	-	CASRLSGYEQYF	TGTGCCAGCAGGCTATCGGGTTATGAGCAGTACTTC
TRBV7-2	TRBJ2-4	-	TRBD2	CASSLVRGGENIQYF	TGTGCCAGCAGCTTAGTCCGGGGGGGGGAAAACATTCAGTACTTC
TRBV4-2	TRBJ1-1	-	-	CASSQDVGSTEAFF	TGTGCCAGCAGCCAAGATGTCGGGAGCACTGAAGCTTTCTTT
TRBV15	TRBJ1-6	once	-	CATSRVQNNSPLHF	TGTGCCACCAGCAGAGTACAGAATAATTCACCCCTCCACTTT
TRBV7-3	TRBJ2-1	-	-	CASSRGGEGEQFF	TGTGCCAGCAGCCGAGGGGGGGAAGGTGAGCAGTTCTTC
TRBV7-2	TRBJ1-6	-	-	CASSSEPNSPLHF	TGTGCCAGCAGCTCGGAGCCTAATTCACCCCTCCACTTT
TRBV4-2	TRBJ2-2	-	-	CASSQDSGQTNTGELFF	TGTGCCAGCAGCCAAGATTCCGGACAGACGAACACCGGGGAGCTGTTTTTT
TRBV7-9	TRBJ1-1	-	-	CASSFLQGNTEAFF	TGTGCCAGCAGCTTTCTCCAGGGGAACACTGAGGCTTTCTTT
TRBV7-2	TRBJ2-3	-	TRBD2	CASSLGPAGYTDTQYF	TGTGCCAGCAGCTTAGGCCCAGCGGGGTACACAGATACGCAGTATTTT
TRBV11-2	TRBJ2-5	-	-	CASSSAGVQETQYF	TGTGCCAGCAGTTCGGCAGGGGTTCAAGAGACCCAGTACTTC
TRBV27	TRBJ2-1	-	-	CASSLWVGSNEQFF	TGTGCCAGCAGTTTATGGGTAGGGAGCAATGAGCAGTTCTTC
TRBV10-3	TRBJ2-1	-	TRBD2	CAIAGGESYNEQFF	TGTGCCATAGCCGGGGGGGAATCCTACAATGAGCAGTTCTTC
TRBV5-1	TRBJ1-4	few	TRBD1	CASSSGTGGGEKLFF	TGCGCCAGCAGCTCTGGGACAGGTGGGGGCGAAAAACTGTTTTTT
TRBV4-3	TRBJ1-5	-	TRBD1	CASSQFSGGILSQHF	TGCGCCAGCAGCCAGTTTTCAGGGGGGATTTTGTCCCAGCATTTT
TRBV2	TRBJ2-1	-	-	CAGGDPQQFF	TGTGCCGGAGGGGACCCGCAGCAGTTCTTC
TRBV5-1	TRBJ1-1	-	TRBD1	CASSRQGVNTEAFF	TGCGCCAGCAGCCGACAGGGAGTGAACACTGAAGCTTTCTTT
TRBV12-5	TRBJ2-3	few	TRBD2	CASGQGLAADTQYF	TGTGCTAGTGGCCAGGGACTAGCGGCAGATACGCAGTATTTT
TRBV7-2	TRBJ1-2	-	-	CASSFAATNYGYTF	TGTGCCAGCAGCTTTGCGGCAACTAACTATGGCTACACCTTC
TRBV30	TRBJ2-2	-	-	CAWKWLGGTGELFF	TGTGCCTGGAAGTGGTTGGGGGGCACCGGGGAGCTGTTTTTT
TRBV9	TRBJ1-4	-	TRBD1	CASSVGQGGEKLFF	TGTGCCAGCAGCGTAGGACAGGGAGGTGAAAAACTGTTTTTT
TRBV2	TRBJ1-5	-	TRBD1	CASDRGHSNQPQHF	TGTGCCAGCGACAGGGGTCATAGCAATCAGCCCCAGCATTTT
TRBV5-1	TRBJ2-7	-	-	CASSPEGGRPYEQYF	TGCGCCAGCAGCCCCGAGGGGGGGCGGCCCTACGAGCAGTACTTC
TRBV5-4	TRBJ1-2	-	TRBD1	CASSFPDRAAYGYTF	TGTGCCAGCAGCTTCCCCGACAGGGCGGCCTATGGCTACACCTTC
TRBV15	TRBJ2-2	-	-	CATSISLGGEGRPNTGELFF	TGTGCCACCAGCATCTCCTTAGGGGGGGAGGGACGTCCGAACACCGGGGAGCTGTTTTTT
TRBV23-1	TRBJ1-5	-	-	CASSQQATAGNQPQHF	TGCGCCAGCAGTCAGCAAGCGACAGCGGGGAATCAGCCCCAGCATTTT
TRBV10-3	TRBJ1-2	-	-	CAISESWTATNYGYTF	TGTGCCATCAGTGAGTCGTGGACAGCAACTAACTATGGCTACACCTTC
TRBV14	TRBJ2-7	-	-	CASSQDVGTKYF	TGTGCCAGCAGCCAAGATGTCGGGACAAAGTACTTC
TRBV19	TRBJ1-1	once	TRBD1	CASSIGTGVEVEAFF	TGTGCCAGTAGTATTGGGACAGGGGTTGAGGTTGAAGCTTTCTTT
TRBV4-3	TRBJ2-3	-	TRBD2	CASSLDTGTSGTDTQYF	TGCGCCAGCAGCCTCGATACCGGGACTAGCGGGACAGATACGCAGTATTTT
TRBV18	TRBJ2-2	-	TRBD1	CASSPRLTGAGELFF	TGTGCCAGCTCACCACGGTTGACAGGGGCCGGGGAGCTGTTTTTT
TRBV28	TRBJ2-4	few	TRBD2	CASSSGTSGGRSKNIQYF	TGTGCCAGCAGTTCCGGGACTAGCGGGGGCAGGTCCAAAAACATTCAGTACTTC
TRBV30	TRBJ2-7	-	TRBD2	CALRGEGYEQYF	TGTGCCTTGCGCGGGGAGGGGTACGAGCAGTACTTC
TRBV6-1	TRBJ1-2	-	TRBD1	CASSVGQGANYGYTF	TGTGCCAGCAGTGTGGGACAGGGAGCTAACTATGGCTACACCTTC